This T cell receptor (beta chain) was sequenced in a study of blood T cell repertoires in COVID-19. Study-level background: Collection of acute and convalescent COVID-19 samples took place in the United States, Italy and Spain. The cDNA or gDNA used as material had been derived from T cells, B-cell-depleted T cells, or PBMCs.

The study recruited people aged roughly 18 to 100 years across under 25 US areas. Cohort placement rested on clinical history that participants reported themselves. Data came from immunoSEQ multiplex PCR; TCRdb stores just in-frame clones and leaves some out. There are approximately 350,000 clones in the sample; around 87% occur only once, and about 1% lies in the top ten. This CDR3 comprises 12 residues. Germline V gene sequence: CDR1 SNHLY, CDR2 FYNNEI. Trimming took off 7 bases at V and 4 bases at J, with 10 bases between the two ends. V usage is TRBV2 and J usage is TRBJ1-2; a weak D match, TRBD1 (5 bases). This TCR was recovered from a man between 18 and 29 years old who had recovered from COVID-19. Sample: PBMCs or T cells enriched from blood (not recorded which). The CDR3 bases are TGTGCCAGCAACGGGGGACCCTATGGCTACACCTTC. Protein product: CASNGGPYGYTF. The entire variable domain, with the rest obtained from reference TRBV2 and TRBJ1-2, is as follows: EPEVTQTPSHQVTQMGQEVILRCVPISNHLYFYWYRQILGQKVEFLVSFYNNEISEKSEIFDDQFSVERPDGSNFTLKIRSTKLEDSAMYFCASNGGPYGYTFGSGTRLTVV.